A selection of T cell receptor beta chains follows, all from one sample in a study of blood T cell repertoires in COVID-19. Clones were read by immunoSEQ multiplex PCR, and TCRdb kept only the in-frame ones, dropping some. This table holds 130,000 to 150,000 clones, 80% to 90% found once. Sequenced input: peripheral blood. These receptors originate from a woman aged 60-75 years with COVID-19, enrolled during active disease. Both conserved end residues are part of each CDR3. The D gene is left open where the match is weak. Some rows mark clone size as missing; the rest say once, few, many or name a class of expanded clone.

clone_size	v_call	d_call	j_call	cdr3_aa	cdr3_nt
NA	TRBV14	NA	TRBJ1-1	CASSPPGWTEAFF	TGTGCCAGCAGCCCCCCGGGTTGGACTGAAGCTTTCTTT
NA	TRBV25-1	TRBD1	TRBJ1-2	CASSEGHRGLYGYTF	TGTGCCAGCAGTGAGGGCCACAGGGGTCTGTATGGCTACACCTTC
NA	TRBV9	TRBD2	TRBJ2-1	CASSVGSGGDNEQFF	TGTGCCAGCAGCGTAGGGAGCGGGGGGGACAATGAGCAGTTCTTC
NA	TRBV27	TRBD1	TRBJ1-3	CASSQDRGTGNTIYF	TGTGCCAGCAGTCAAGACAGGGGTACCGGAAACACCATATATTTT
NA	TRBV10-3	TRBD2	TRBJ2-3	CATAGGPSDTQYF	TGTGCCACCGCGGGGGGGCCATCAGATACGCAGTATTTT
NA	TRBV29-1	TRBD1	TRBJ1-2	CSAGSGGADYGYTF	TGCAGCGCTGGATCAGGGGGCGCGGACTATGGCTACACCTTC
NA	TRBV7-2	NA	TRBJ2-5	CASSLGTVEAQETQYF	TGTGCCAGCAGCTTAGGAACCGTGGAGGCCCAAGAGACCCAGTACTTC
once	TRBV19	TRBD2	TRBJ2-7	CASSPGLVFYEQYF	TGTGCCAGTAGTCCCGGACTAGTGTTCTACGAGCAGTACTTC
NA	TRBV9	NA	TRBJ1-3	CASSVMDSTGNTIYF	TGTGCCAGCAGCGTAATGGACTCAACTGGAAACACCATATATTTT
NA	TRBV7-9	NA	TRBJ2-3	CASSFRGTDTQYF	TGTGCCAGCAGCTTTCGTGGCACAGATACGCAGTATTTT
once	TRBV7-9	NA	TRBJ1-4	CASSRTATNEKLFF	TGTGCCAGCAGCCGGACAGCAACTAATGAAAAACTGTTTTTT
NA	TRBV5-1	TRBD2	TRBJ2-3	CASRKGLAGGGDTQYF	TGCGCCAGCAGAAAGGGACTAGCGGGAGGAGGAGATACGCAGTATTTT
NA	TRBV19	TRBD1	TRBJ1-5	CASRAWDLPQGYSNQPQHF	TGTGCCAGTAGAGCCTGGGACCTGCCACAGGGGTATAGCAATCAGCCCCAGCATTTT
few	TRBV29-1	NA	TRBJ1-2	CSVATGVYGYTF	TGCAGCGTTGCTACAGGCGTCTATGGCTACACCTTC
NA	TRBV6-5	TRBD2	TRBJ2-7	CASRRGSGTYEQYF	TGTGCCAGCAGGCGGGGTAGCGGGACCTACGAGCAGTACTTC
NA	TRBV15	TRBD1	TRBJ1-4	CATSRSRTGLNEKLFF	TGTGCCACCAGCAGATCTAGGACAGGGCTTAATGAAAAACTGTTTTTT
once	TRBV7-6	NA	TRBJ2-7	CASSLPGLNYEQYF	TGTGCCAGCAGCCTCCCGGGACTGAACTACGAGCAGTACTTC
once	TRBV2	NA	TRBJ1-4	CASSDPGTIGEKLFF	TGTGCCAGCAGTGACCCCGGGACAATAGGTGAAAAACTGTTTTTT
few	TRBV2	NA	TRBJ2-3	CASASFLRTDTQYF	TGTGCCAGCGCTAGCTTTCTCCGCACAGATACGCAGTATTTT
NA	TRBV19	NA	TRBJ1-1	CASSILGGDTEAFF	TGTGCCAGTAGTATACTAGGGGGAGACACTGAAGCTTTCTTT
NA	TRBV2	TRBD1	TRBJ2-7	CASSEVSGGSYEQYF	TGTGCCAGCAGTGAAGTGTCAGGGGGCTCCTACGAGCAGTACTTC
NA	TRBV7-6	NA	TRBJ2-2	CASSYTEAGELFF	TGTGCCAGCAGCTATACGGAGGCCGGGGAGCTGTTTTTT
NA	TRBV29-1	NA	TRBJ1-1	CSVDRPQGGEAFF	TGCAGCGTTGATAGACCACAAGGGGGTGAAGCTTTCTTT
NA	TRBV25-1	TRBD1	TRBJ1-5	CASSEEGTGDQPQHF	TGTGCCAGCAGTGAAGAAGGGACAGGGGACCAGCCCCAGCATTTT
NA	TRBV5-1	NA	TRBJ1-1	CASSFGTRNTEAFF	TGCGCCAGCAGCTTCGGGACAAGGAACACTGAAGCTTTCTTT
NA	TRBV5-1	NA	TRBJ1-2	CASSSGGNYGYTF	TGCGCCAGCAGCTCGGGTGGAAACTATGGCTACACCTTC
few	TRBV28	NA	TRBJ2-7	CASRVSGDRQYF	TGTGCCAGCAGGGTTTCGGGTGACAGGCAGTACTTC
NA	TRBV5-1	TRBD1	TRBJ2-7	CASSSHSGTGGIEQYF	TGCGCCAGCAGCTCCCATTCCGGGACAGGGGGCATCGAGCAGTACTTC
NA	TRBV5-1	TRBD1	TRBJ1-5	CASSLGTGSNQPQHF	TGCGCCAGCAGCTTGGGGACAGGTAGCAATCAGCCCCAGCATTTT
NA	TRBV5-1	NA	TRBJ2-5	CASSTGGNQETQYF	TGCGCCAGCAGCACGGGGGGCAACCAAGAGACCCAGTACTTC
NA	TRBV5-1	NA	TRBJ1-1	CASSWALNTEAFF	TGCGCCAGCAGCTGGGCCCTGAACACTGAAGCTTTCTTT
NA	TRBV5-1	NA	TRBJ2-1	CASSSATSFSSYNEQFF	TGCGCCAGCAGCTCGGCAACTAGCTTCAGCTCCTACAATGAGCAGTTCTTC
NA	TRBV6-5	TRBD1	TRBJ2-7	CASSLTWDSPYEQYF	TGTGCCAGCAGCCTCACCTGGGACAGCCCGTACGAGCAGTACTTC
NA	TRBV7-2	NA	TRBJ2-1	CASSSTGRGAVNEQFF	TGTGCCAGCAGCTCGACAGGTCGCGGCGCTGTCAATGAGCAGTTCTTC
NA	TRBV6-2/TRBV6-3	TRBD1	TRBJ2-5	CASSYLGTVLQETQYF	TGTGCCAGCAGTTACCTAGGGACAGTTCTACAAGAGACCCAGTACTTC
NA	TRBV5-8	TRBD2	TRBJ2-3	CASRTTGGNTQYF	TGTGCCAGCAGGACGACGGGGGGGAATACGCAGTATTTT
NA	TRBV3-1/TRBV3-2	NA	TRBJ1-5	CASSQVPARVGNQPQHF	TGTGCCAGCAGCCAAGTACCCGCCAGGGTTGGTAATCAGCCCCAGCATTTT